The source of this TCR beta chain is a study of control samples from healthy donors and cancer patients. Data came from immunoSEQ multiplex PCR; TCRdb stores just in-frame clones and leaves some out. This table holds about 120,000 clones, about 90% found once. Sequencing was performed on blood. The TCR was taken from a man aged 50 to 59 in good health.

The CDR3 sequence: CASSQGEGAEAFF. In DNA form, the CDR3 reads TGTGCCAGCAGTCAAGGGGAGGGAGCTGAAGCTTTCTTT. The chain joins TRBV12-3 or TRBV12-4 to TRBJ1-1, with D maybe TRBD1 (5 bases). The V gene lost 5 bases and the J gene lost 6 bases, with 13 bases spanning the gap. This CDR3 comprises 13 residues.